These T cell receptor beta chains were read from a single sample in a study of blood T cells in healthy people across ages. TCRdb independently ran MiXCR on the 5' RACE reads; one entry per CDR3 protein. There are over 600,000 distinct CDR3 sequences in the sample; around a fifth occur only once, and about 3.6% lies in the top ten. The sequenced sample consisted of blood. The source is a man between 70 and 80 years old in good health. CDR3s include the opening cysteine and the closing phenylalanine or tryptophan. A D gene is named only where the DNA matches it firmly. Rows may omit the clone size; those that give it use once, few, many or a size class.

D gene	V gene	clone size	J gene	CDR3 DNA	CDR3 protein
-	TRBV5-1	few	TRBJ1-2	TGCGCCAGCAGCTTGGGGGCAGACTATGGCTACACCTTC	CASSLGADYGYTF
TRBD2	TRBV10-3	many	TRBJ2-1	TGTGCCATCAGTGAATCTGGCGGGAGGGCCAGGTACAATGAGCAGTTCTTC	CAISESGGRARYNEQFF
TRBD1	TRBV7-9	-	TRBJ1-4	TGTGCCAGCAGCCTGACAGGGGGAGATAATGAAAAACTGTTTTTT	CASSLTGGDNEKLFF
-	TRBV28	-	TRBJ1-2	TGTGCCAGCAGCCTTGGAGGGCCATACACCTTC	CASSLGGPYTF
TRBD1	TRBV7-3	-	TRBJ1-1	TGTGCCAGCAGCTTACTGACAGGGGGCACTGAAGCTTTCTTT	CASSLLTGGTEAFF
TRBD1	TRBV24-1	many	TRBJ2-1	TGTGCCACCAGTGACCAGGACAGGGGAGGCTACAATGAGCAGTTCTTC	CATSDQDRGGYNEQFF
-	TRBV20-1	many	TRBJ2-5	TGCAGTGCTAGTGTAGAGGAGACCCAGTACTTC	CSASVEETQYF
-	TRBV20-1	-	TRBJ1-5	TGCAGTGCTAGAGGAGGGGCAGCCGATCAGCCCCAGCATTTT	CSARGGAADQPQHF
TRBD1	TRBV7-8	few	TRBJ1-4	TGTGCCAGCAGCTTAGGTGGGGGGGGTCTCCAGGGGGATGAAAAACTGTTTTTT	CASSLGGGGLQGDEKLFF
TRBD1	TRBV7-9	many	TRBJ2-7	TGTGCCAGCTCGAGACAGGGGGCTTACGAGCAGTACTTC	CASSRQGAYEQYF